This is a list of T cell receptor beta chains from one sample in a study of blood T cell repertoires in COVID-19. This table comes from immunoSEQ multiplex PCR, and its TCRdb copy is limited to in-frame clones, with some not included. The repertoire includes about 200,000 clones, around nine tenths of them detected once, and 6% sits in the top ten. Sample: peripheral blood. Receptors were obtained from a man aged 35-49 years with active or convalescent COVID-19. Each CDR3 is given with its conserved first and last residue. Fields, in order: clone size, V gene, J gene, CDR3 length, CDR3 protein. Part of the rows lack a size; the others show once, few, many or a class for expanded clones.

>-|TRBV28|TRBJ2-7|16
CASSLSEGQSEYEQYF
>-|TRBV29-1|TRBJ1-5|12
CSAFTGNQPQHF
>once|TRBV2|TRBJ2-7|13
CASSVQGTYEQYF
>-|TRBV12-3/TRBV12-4|TRBJ1-1|12
CASSFIVAEAFF
>-|TRBV6-4|TRBJ1-1|16
CASSDRDREGNTEAFF
>once|TRBV28|TRBJ2-1|16
CASSFGLAGGDNEQFF
>-|TRBV28|TRBJ1-5|15
CASSFQDIGNQPQHF
>-|TRBV25-1|TRBJ1-1|14
CASSGVGPLTEAFF
>-|TRBV19|TRBJ1-1|13
CASSMAGVNEAFF
>-|TRBV7-2|TRBJ1-1|14
CASSPLGGVSEAFF
>few|TRBV6-2/TRBV6-3|TRBJ1-3|16
CASSRIQGAGGNTIYF
>once|TRBV27|TRBJ1-2|16
CASSFSPVLTGNGYTF
>-|TRBV20-1|TRBJ1-2|14
CSASDTAANYGYTF
>once|TRBV27|TRBJ2-6|16
CASSSPGVSGANVLTF
>-|TRBV28|TRBJ1-2|16
CASSSFFLLTNYGYTF
>-|TRBV6-7|TRBJ1-1|16
CASSVQGAPIDTEAFF
>-|TRBV24-1|TRBJ2-7|16
CATSDLEGAIYYEQYF
>-|TRBV2|TRBJ1-6|17
CASSEAREVARNSPLHF
>-|TRBV7-7|TRBJ2-3|15
CASSVTSGGTDTQYF
>-|TRBV7-2|TRBJ2-7|16
CASSLLGLAGGYEQYF
>-|TRBV5-6|TRBJ2-3|15
CASSLKGLSVDTQYF
>-|TRBV6-6|TRBJ2-1|16
CASSPGQGSFYNEQFF
>-|TRBV6-2/TRBV6-3|TRBJ2-1|18
CASSYSRLAGGLNNEQFF